The clone carrying this TCR beta chain was detected only once. Its antigen remains unknown. V lost 4 bases and J lost 6; bases outside the gene matches: 4. Per the germline V gene, CDR1 is SGDLS and CDR2 is YYNGEE. This CDR3 is built from 13 residues. This entry comes from a study of cytomegalovirus exposure and HLA in healthy donors. Whole-study findings and limits: Prior analysis indicated that the majority of TCR beta V segments exhibited productivity approximately 90% or approximately 30% of the time. It was confirmed in vitro that three of the CMV-associated chains were specific for CMV antigens. Rates of TCR association differed by HLA locus in a later analysis, with DRB1 highest and HLA-C lowest. Presence/absence analyses rested on an assumption that sequencing depth was roughly uniform across donors.

Primers included in the PCR were 60 Vbeta and 13 Jbeta primers. Data came from immunoSEQ multiplex PCR; TCRdb stores just in-frame clones and leaves some out. The sample gives about 120,000 clones, nearly 75% of which show up once; around 4.9% is in the top ten. The sample was PBMCs. The chain has TRBV9 and TRBJ1-5; 7 positions agree with TRBD1. The source of this sequence is a man aged 30 to 39 in good health and CMV-seropositive. The CDR3 DNA is TGTGCCAGCAGCCCAGGGGGTGGTCAGCCCCAGCATTTT. It specifies CASSPGGGQPQHF.